Listed below are T cell receptor beta chains from one sample, sequenced in a study of blood T cells in healthy people across ages. Each CDR3 protein is one row after TCRdb ran MiXCR on the 5' RACE reads. Seen here are more than 800,000 distinct CDR3 sequences, under 30% observed once, and the top ten hold 17%. Sequencing input: blood. The receptors come from a woman of 80 years or more in good health. Each CDR3 is given with its conserved first and last residue. D genes are given only for firm matches. The listing skips clone size in some rows; elsewhere it reads once, few, many or a size class.

clone_size j_call d_call v_call cdr3_nt cdr3_aa
few TRBJ1-1 TRBD1 TRBV19 TGTGCCAGTAGTATAACAAAGACAGGGAGGAACACTGAAGCTTTCTTT CASSITKTGRNTEAFF
- TRBJ1-6 TRBD1 TRBV10-3 TGTGCCATCACGGACAGGGAAAGTTCACCCCTCCACTTT CAITDRESSPLHF
- TRBJ2-1 - TRBV5-1 TGCGCCAGCAGCTTGGCTAGCAGGGGTTGCGATGAGCAGTTCTTC CASSLASRGCDEQFF
- TRBJ1-1 TRBD1 TRBV4-2 TGTGCCAGCAGCCAAGACCCGACAGGGGGACTGGACTTAGCTTTCTTT CASSQDPTGGLDLAFF
- TRBJ2-3 - TRBV12-3/TRBV12-4 TGTGCCAGCAGTTTAGGTAGCGTCAGCACAGATACGCAATATTTT CASSLGSVSTDTQYF
few TRBJ2-1 - TRBV3-1 TGTGCCAGCAGCCTTTGGGGGGGCCCGACGCAGAGGGGTGAGCAGTTCTTC CASSLWGGPTQRGEQFF
few TRBJ2-5 - TRBV24-1 TGTGCCACCAGTGATCAAACAGGTGAAGAGGTCCAGTACTTC CATSDQTGEEVQYF
- TRBJ1-4 - TRBV2 TGTGCCAGCAGTCTTTACCAGGGGATAACTAATGAAAAACTGTTTTTT CASSLYQGITNEKLFF
once TRBJ1-5 - TRBV19 TGTGCCAGTAAAAGGCGGCAGGGTGATAGCAATCAGCCCCAGCATTTT CASKRRQGDSNQPQHF
many TRBJ2-4 - TRBV4-1 TGCGCCAGCAGCCAAGATCACGGGGCGCGAAACATTCAGTACTTC CASSQDHGARNIQYF
many TRBJ2-1 - TRBV5-1 TGCGCCAGCAGCTCCGGGGGGCCTAGTTCCTACAATGAGCAGTTCTTC CASSSGGPSSYNEQFF
- TRBJ1-4 TRBD1 TRBV5-1 TGCGCCAGCACCGAATCCGGGACAGGGGGCGAAAAACTGTTTTTT CASTESGTGGEKLFF
- TRBJ1-6 - TRBV7-2 TGTGCCAGCAGCTTAGCGTCTGGCAGGGTGGCCTATAATTCACCCCTCCACTTT CASSLASGRVAYNSPLHF
many TRBJ2-3 - TRBV5-1 TGCGCCAGCAGCCACGACTTAGCTACGCAGTATTTT CASSHDLATQYF
many TRBJ2-5 TRBD2 TRBV7-2 TGTGCCAGCAGCTACAAGCGGGGGAGCCAAGAGACCCAGTACTTC CASSYKRGSQETQYF
- TRBJ2-1 - TRBV6-4 TGTGCCAGCAGTCTGTCCGGGGGAGAACAATACAATGAGCAGTTCTTC CASSLSGGEQYNEQFF
- TRBJ2-7 TRBD2 TRBV3-1 TGTGCCAGCAGCCAACTCGGACTAGCCCAGAACGAGCAGTACTTC CASSQLGLAQNEQYF
- TRBJ2-3 TRBD2 TRBV7-2 TGTGCCAGCAGCCGGGGGGAAACAGATACGCAGTATTTT CASSRGETDTQYF
many TRBJ2-7 - TRBV10-3 TGTGCCATCAGTGAGTCCCGTAACTCCTACGAGCAGTACTTC CAISESRNSYEQYF
many TRBJ2-3 - TRBV12-3/TRBV12-4 TGTGCCAGCAGGCGGACTCCAATAAGCGCGCAGTATTTT CASRRTPISAQYF
- TRBJ2-5 TRBD2 TRBV5-1 TGCGCCAGCAGTCCTAGCGGGGGGGAAGGGACCCAGTACTTC CASSPSGGEGTQYF
- TRBJ1-4 - TRBV7-9 TGTGCCAGCAGCTGGGGTGCAACTAATGAAAAACGGTTTTTT CASSWGATNEKRFF
- TRBJ1-2 - TRBV5-1 TGCGCCAGCGGCTTAGGGGGGTCCAACTATGGCTACACCTTC CASGLGGSNYGYTF
many TRBJ2-3 - TRBV12-3/TRBV12-4 TGTGCCAGCAGCTTTGGAGGCGTTAGCACAGATACGCAGTATTTT CASSFGGVSTDTQYF
many TRBJ1-5 - TRBV28 TGTGCCAGCAATGATAGCAATCAGCCCCAGCATTTT CASNDSNQPQHF
many TRBJ2-7 TRBD1 TRBV20-1 TGCAGTGCCCCGGCGGACAGGCCTCTCTTTTCCTACGAGCAGTACTTC CSAPADRPLFSYEQYF
few TRBJ2-3 - TRBV3-1 TGTGCCAGCAGCTTTTCGGGATCCTTCACAGATACGCAGTATTTT CASSFSGSFTDTQYF
few TRBJ2-1 - TRBV19 TGTGCCAGTAGTATAGGGTCCGGGACCGCTGTTGGGCAGTTCTTC CASSIGSGTAVGQFF
few TRBJ2-5 - TRBV30 TGTGCCTGGAGTAGGGGACGGCGGGAGACCCAGTACTTC CAWSRGRRETQYF
many TRBJ2-5 TRBD2 TRBV20-1 TGCAGTGCTAGGAGGACTAGCGGGACCCAAGAGACCCAGTACTTC CSARRTSGTQETQYF
many TRBJ2-1 TRBD1 TRBV9 TGTGCCAGCAGCGTTGAGGACAGGACCGAGCAGTTCTTC CASSVEDRTEQFF
many TRBJ2-3 - TRBV10-2 TGCGCCAGCAGTGCTCAGTACACAGATACGCAGTATTTT CASSAQYTDTQYF
few TRBJ2-1 - TRBV4-3 TGCGCCAGCAGCCAAGATGCCATCCGCTCCTACAATGAGCAGTTCTTC CASSQDAIRSYNEQFF
many TRBJ2-5 TRBD1 TRBV6-5 TGTGCCAGTGCCGGGACAGGGCTCGCGACCCAGTACTTC CASAGTGLATQYF
few TRBJ1-4 - TRBV20-1 TGCAGTGCAAAAAGGGGGGGGAATGAAAAACTGTTTTTT CSAKRGGNEKLFF
many TRBJ1-2 TRBD1 TRBV9 TGTGCCAGCAGCGTAGTCTCCGGGACAGGGTCATATGGCTACACCTTC CASSVVSGTGSYGYTF
- TRBJ2-1 TRBD2 TRBV5-6 TGTGCCAGCAGCTTGGCCGCTTCAGCGGGGATAGGGGATGAGCAGTTCTTC CASSLAASAGIGDEQFF
many TRBJ2-1 - TRBV3-1 TGTGCCAGCAGCTGGACTGCGGAGAATGAGCAGTTCTTC CASSWTAENEQFF
- TRBJ2-1 - TRBV29-1 TGCAGCGTTTCCGGGACGGGCTCCTACAATGAGCAGTTCTTC CSVSGTGSYNEQFF
many TRBJ2-1 TRBD1 TRBV12-3/TRBV12-4 TGTGCCAGCAGTGCCCGGACAGGTCTCAATGAGCAGTTCTTC CASSARTGLNEQFF
few TRBJ2-1 TRBD1 TRBV18 TGTGCCAGCTCACCCCACAGGGGTTGGGAGAATGAGCAGTTCTTC CASSPHRGWENEQFF
many TRBJ1-2 - TRBV7-9 TGTGCCAGCAGCCCGGACCTCGTCCTCTATGGCTACACCTTC CASSPDLVLYGYTF
- TRBJ2-5 TRBD2 TRBV20-1 TGCAGTGCTAGTCTTTTGACTAGCGGGGGGGCTTTGACAGGGACCCAGTACTTC CSASLLTSGGALTGTQYF
many TRBJ2-1 - TRBV20-1 TGCAGTGCTAGAGGGCTCAGATCTTACAATGAGCAGTTCTTC CSARGLRSYNEQFF
- TRBJ2-7 - TRBV5-5 TGTGCCAGCAGCATAGAGTGGGGGGCCTACGAGCAGTACTTC CASSIEWGAYEQYF
many TRBJ2-1 TRBD2 TRBV7-2 TGTGCCAGCAGCTTAGGGGTCGCGGGGGGGCGCGATGAGCAGTTCTTC CASSLGVAGGRDEQFF
- TRBJ2-7 TRBD1 TRBV11-2 TGTGCCAGCAGCTTAGTGGGTCGGACAGGGGCCTACGAGCAGTACTTC CASSLVGRTGAYEQYF
many TRBJ1-2 - TRBV12-3/TRBV12-4 TGTGCCAGCAGTTTTGCGTCAATGGGCCAGGCCGCAGACACCTTC CASSFASMGQAADTF
many TRBJ2-3 TRBD1 TRBV24-1 TGTGCCACCGCAGGACAGGACTTCACAGATACGCAGTATTTT CATAGQDFTDTQYF
many TRBJ2-1 TRBD2 TRBV7-2 TGTGCCAGCAGATTCTTGGGGGCTAGCGGGGGTCATGAGCAGTTCTTC CASRFLGASGGHEQFF
- TRBJ2-7 TRBD2 TRBV7-2 TGTGCCAGCAGTTCTAGCGGGGGCGTATCCTACGAGCAGTACTTC CASSSSGGVSYEQYF
- TRBJ2-5 - TRBV14 TGTGCCAGCAGGTCGGGACTCCGGGAGACCCAGTACTTC CASRSGLRETQYF
- TRBJ2-6 - TRBV7-9 TGTGCCAGCAGCTTAGATGGTAATGGAGCCAACGTCCGGACTTTC CASSLDGNGANVRTF
many TRBJ1-2 - TRBV6-6 TGTGCCAGCAGTTACCGGACAGACTCCTATGGCTACACCTTC CASSYRTDSYGYTF